This T cell receptor (beta chain) was identified in a study of blood T cell repertoires in COVID-19. Generated by immunoSEQ multiplex PCR, the TCRdb table keeps only in-frame clones and is missing some. The data contain approximately 270,000 clones, about 85% of them singletons. Germline loops: CDR1 LGHNA, CDR2 YNFKEQ. V was clipped by 0 bases and J by 7 bases; unmatched bases: 18. The CDR3 has 20 amino acids. This rearrangement joins TRBV4-2 to TRBJ2-1; 10 nucleotides align to TRBD2. This receptor was identified in a human donor with COVID-19, enrolled during active disease. The donor label of this sample is uncertain. Sample: peripheral blood. In DNA form, the CDR3 reads TGTGCCAGCAGCCAAGAGACGGGCGGGCTAGCGGGAGATAATGCGAATGAGCAGTTCTTC. Translated: CASSQETGGLAGDNANEQFF.